The clone carrying this T cell receptor beta chain was detected a few times. One junction end does not reproduce the germline sequence, and a read error may be involved. This entry belongs to a study of blood T cells in healthy people across ages. A second PCR of about 6 to 12 cycles used a sample-barcoded 5' primer and a J-beta primer mix. MiXCR, run by TCRdb on the 5' RACE reads, gives a single entry per CDR3 protein. The sample contains some 850,000 distinct CDR3 sequences, 25% to 30% of which appear only once. In germline, CDR1 is MNHNY, CDR2 SVGAGI (reference sequence). The CDR3 length is 14 residues. The sample was also linked to a second study, of T cells of mothers and their children.

The TCR sequence derives from a boy aged 5-17 years in good health. The V call is TRBV6-6, the J call TRBJ2-5; 7 bases agree with TRBD1. Sequencing was performed on blood. In nucleotides, the CDR3 is TGTGCCAGCGGTTACTCGGGACAGTTAGAGACCCAGTACTTC. Encoded protein: CASGYSGQLETQYF.